The 12 T cell receptor beta chains below come from one sample, sequenced in a study of cytomegalovirus exposure and HLA in healthy donors. Profiling relied on immunoSEQ multiplex PCR, and the TCRdb table lists in-frame clones only, not all of them. In the table there are approximately 190,000 clones, approximately 88% of which are singletons. Sample: PBMCs. These receptors were obtained from a man in his late teens or twenties in good health and CMV-seropositive.

This clone showed up just once. This chain links TRBV27 with TRBJ1-5; maybe TRBD1 (6 bases). V dropped 6 bases and J dropped 2 bases, with 14 bases sitting between them. This CDR3 has 15 amino acids. Germline V gene lookup returns CDR1 MNHEY and CDR2 SMNVEV (reference sequence). CDR3 sequence (DNA): TGTGCCAGCAGCCTACAGGGAACGGGCAATCAGCCCCAGCATTTT. Translation gives CASSLQGTGNQPQHF.

This clone occurred once. The V gene is TRBV30, the J gene TRBJ1-1; 8 positions match TRBD1. CDR1 GTSNPN and CDR2 SVGIG come from the germline V gene (reference sequence). Trimming took 3 bases from V and 5 from J; bases not matched to a gene: 8. The length of the CDR3 is 14 residues. The DNA of the CDR3 is TGTGCCTGGAGGAGACAGGGGATCCGTACTGAAGCTTTCTTT. This translates into CAWRRQGIRTEAFF.

This sequence joins TRBV5-6 and TRBJ2-2, with D perhaps TRBD1 (6 bases). The CDR3 length is 16 residues. Germline CDR1 is SGHDT and CDR2 is YYEEEE. V lost 7 bases, J lost 5 bases, and 21 bases lay in between. CDR3 residues: CASSTWLGARTGELFF. The CDR3, as DNA: TGTGCCAGCTCGACTTGGTTGGGGGCAAGGACCGGGGAGCTGTTTTTT.

The chain recombines TRBV28 with TRBJ1-4; no firm D call. CDR3 length equals 10 residues. Trimming removed 6 bases from V and 15 bases from J, with 11 bases in between. Germline V gives CDR1 MDHEN, CDR2 SYDVKM. The CDR3, as DNA: TGTGCCAGCAGACGTGGGCATTTGTTTTTT. Translated: CASRRGHLFF. Supplemented by reference TRBV28 and TRBJ1-4, the full variable domain reads DVKVTQSSRYLVKRTGEKVFLECVQDMDHENMFWYRQDPGLGLRLIYFSYDVKMKEKGDIPEGYSVSREKKERFSLILESASTNQTSMYLCASRRGHLFFGSGTQLSVL.

The rearrangement links TRBV9 to TRBJ2-3, with 10 nucleotides matching TRBD1. Germline trimming cut 2 bases from V and 5 bases from J; bases unmatched to any gene: 2. Germline V gene data show CDR1 as SGDLS and CDR2 as YYNGEE. This CDR3 has 14 amino acids. CDR3 sequence reads: CASSVRTGGDTQYF. The CDR3 coding sequence is TGTGCCAGCAGCGTGAGGACAGGGGGAGATACGCAGTATTTT.

The chain recombines TRBV30 with TRBJ2-5; no clear D gene. The end of the DNA aligns better with TRBJ2-7, so the J call may be wrong. The germline gives CDR1 GTSNPN, CDR2 SVGIG (reference sequence). The CDR3 totals 11 residues. The CDR3 reads CAWSRSYEQYF. CDR3 coding DNA: TGTGCCTGGAGCCGTTCCTACGAGCAGTACTTC.

This chain connects TRBV6-5 to TRBJ2-4; no reliable D call. CDR1 is MNHEY, CDR2 SVGAGI, per germline. The length of the CDR3 is 15 residues. V was cut by 0 bases and J by 0 bases, with 6 bases left in between. CDR3 region: CASSYSELAKNIQYF. In nucleotides, the CDR3 is TGTGCCAGCAGTTACTCCGAGCTAGCCAAAAACATTCAGTACTTC.

The chain links TRBV28 to TRBJ2-1, with TRBD2 matching 7 bases. With V trimmed by 7 bases and J by 8 bases, 11 bases remained unmatched. Germline values: CDR1 MDHEN, CDR2 SYDVKM. The CDR3 extends over 14 amino acids. The CDR3 nucleotides are TGTGCCAGCATCGTAGCGGGCGGGCGGGATGAGCAGTTCTTC. It translates to CASIVAGGRDEQFF.

V is TRBV27 and J is TRBJ2-7; tentative D call: TRBD2 (5 bases). Trimming shortened V by 2 bases and J by 1 base, and 9 bases separated the two germline ends. Germline V gene lookup returns CDR1 MNHEY and CDR2 SMNVEV (reference sequence). The CDR3 loop spans 14 amino acids. The CDR3 here is CASSLLGLSYEQYF. CDR3 DNA sequence: TGTGCCAGCAGTTTACTAGGACTTTCCTACGAGCAGTACTTC.

This clone was counted once. The same CDR3 can be traced to other DNA sequences in this sample. The rearrangement joins TRBV27 to TRBJ1-1; D perhaps matches TRBD1 (6 bases). The germline CDR1 and CDR2 sequences are MNHEY and SMNVEV (reference sequence). V shed 3 bases and J shed 5 bases, with 10 bases lying between them. The CDR3 length is 13 residues. The CDR3 reads CASSFSRGTEAFF. Written as DNA, the CDR3 is TGTGCCAGCAGTTTCTCCAGGGGAACTGAAGCTTTCTTT.

V usage is TRBV7-2 and J usage is TRBJ2-7, with D unclear. Trimming took off 1 base at V and 0 bases at J, with 10 bases between the two ends. From germline, CDR1 is SGHTA and CDR2 FQGNSA. This CDR3 contains 15 residues. CDR3 amino acids: CASSLDPVNSYEQYF. The DNA of the CDR3 is TGTGCCAGCAGCTTAGACCCAGTAAACTCCTACGAGCAGTACTTC. Filled out from reference TRBV7-2 and TRBJ2-7, the complete variable domain reads GAGVSQSPSNKVTEKGKDVELRCDPISGHTALYWYRQSLGQGLEFLIYFQGNSAPDKSGLPSDRFSAERTGGSVSTLTIQRTQQEDSAVYLCASSLDPVNSYEQYFGPGTRLTVT.

The chain carries TRBV4-3 and TRBJ1-1; 7 nucleotides agree with TRBD1. Germline trimming cut 4 bases from V and 3 bases from J; bases unmatched to any gene: 8. The CDR3 runs to 15 residues. Germline V CDR1 and CDR2: LGHNA, YSLEER. CDR3 region: CASSLRTGGDTEAFF. The CDR3, as DNA: TGCGCCAGCAGCCTACGGACAGGAGGGGACACTGAAGCTTTCTTT.